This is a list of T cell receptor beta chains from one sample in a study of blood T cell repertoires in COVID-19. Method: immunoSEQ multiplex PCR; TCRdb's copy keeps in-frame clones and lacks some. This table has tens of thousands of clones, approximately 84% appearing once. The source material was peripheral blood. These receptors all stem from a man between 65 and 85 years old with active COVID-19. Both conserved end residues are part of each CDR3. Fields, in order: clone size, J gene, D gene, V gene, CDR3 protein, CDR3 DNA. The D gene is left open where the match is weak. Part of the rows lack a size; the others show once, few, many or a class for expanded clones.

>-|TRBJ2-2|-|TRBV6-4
CASGYQQGTGELFF
TGTGCCAGCGGATACCAACAGGGAACCGGGGAGCTGTTTTTT
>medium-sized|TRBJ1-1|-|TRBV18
CASSPIGGTNTEAFF
TGTGCCAGCTCACCAATCGGAGGGACGAACACTGAAGCTTTCTTT
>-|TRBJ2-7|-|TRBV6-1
CASSEAPTGRLSYEQYF
TGTGCCAGCAGTGAAGCGCCGACAGGGAGGCTCTCCTACGAGCAGTACTTC
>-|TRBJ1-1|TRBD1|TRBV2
CATGQGGTTEAFF
TGTGCCACCGGACAGGGAGGCACGACTGAAGCTTTCTTT
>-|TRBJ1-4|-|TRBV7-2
CASSRGQSRNEKLFF
TGTGCCAGCAGCCGCGGACAGTCAAGAAATGAAAAACTGTTTTTT
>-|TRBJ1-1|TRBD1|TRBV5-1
CASSFDRASTQAFF
TGCGCCAGCAGCTTCGACAGGGCCTCTACTCAGGCTTTCTTT
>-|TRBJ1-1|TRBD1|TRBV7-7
CASSSDRGSEAFF
TGTGCTAGCAGCTCGGACAGGGGCTCTGAAGCTTTCTTT
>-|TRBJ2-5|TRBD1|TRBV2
CASRRTGGEQTQYF
TGTGCCAGCAGACGGACAGGGGGCGAACAGACCCAGTACTTC
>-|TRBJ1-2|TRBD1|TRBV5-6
CASSGGQGVITGTGGYTF
TGTGCCAGCAGCGGCGGACAGGGGGTCATAACTGGAACTGGGGGCTACACCTTC
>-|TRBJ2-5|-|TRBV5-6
CASSLGIQGGETQYF
TGTGCCAGCAGCTTGGGGATCCAGGGTGGAGAGACCCAGTACTTC
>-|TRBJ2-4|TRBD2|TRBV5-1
CASSLEGTSAAKNIQYF
TGCGCCAGCAGCTTGGAGGGGACTAGCGCAGCCAAAAACATTCAGTACTTC
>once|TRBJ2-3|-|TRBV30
CAWSRASGTDTQYF
TGTGCCTGGAGTAGGGCTAGCGGCACAGATACGCAGTATTTT
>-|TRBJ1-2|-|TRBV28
CASSLPGLGRGYTF
TGTGCCAGCAGTTTGCCAGGCTTGGGGAGGGGCTACACCTTC
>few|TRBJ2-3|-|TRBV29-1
CSVALSTDTQYF
TGCAGCGTTGCCTTGTCCACAGATACGCAGTATTTT
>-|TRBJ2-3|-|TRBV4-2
CASSQGPATGTSTDTQYF
TGTGCCAGCAGCCAAGGCCCCGCGACCGGGACTAGCACAGATACGCAGTATTTT
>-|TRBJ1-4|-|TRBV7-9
CASSSGGAKREKLFF
TGTGCCAGCAGCTCTGGTGGGGCAAAGAGAGAAAAACTGTTTTTT
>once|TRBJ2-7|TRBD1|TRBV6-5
CASKKRVPGGEQYF
TGTGCCAGCAAGAAACGGGTACCAGGGGGCGAGCAGTACTTC
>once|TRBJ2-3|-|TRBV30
CACLRGSTDTQYF
TGTGCCTGCCTTAGGGGAAGCACAGATACGCAGTATTTT
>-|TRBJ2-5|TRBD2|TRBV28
CASSFSLIAGGQETQYF
TGTGCCAGCAGTTTTTCCCTCATAGCGGGAGGCCAAGAGACCCAGTACTTC
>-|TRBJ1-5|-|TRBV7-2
CASSPSSGRVLHF
TGTGCCAGCAGCCCTTCCTCGGGCAGGGTATTGCATTTT
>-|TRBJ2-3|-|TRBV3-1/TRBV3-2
CASSLAANTDTQYF
TGTGCCAGCAGCCTTGCGGCTAACACAGATACGCAGTATTTT
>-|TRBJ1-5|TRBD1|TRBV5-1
CASSLQGAVNQPQHF
TGCGCCAGCAGCTTACAGGGGGCCGTCAATCAGCCCCAGCATTTT
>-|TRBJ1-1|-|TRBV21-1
CASRMFQRGTEAFF
TGTGCCAGCCGCATGTTTCAGAGGGGGACTGAAGCTTTCTTT
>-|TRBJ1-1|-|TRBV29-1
CSATVGNTEAFF
TGCAGCGCGACAGTAGGGAACACTGAAGCTTTCTTT
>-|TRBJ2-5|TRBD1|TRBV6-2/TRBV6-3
CASSGTVGRETQYF
TGTGCCAGCAGTGGGACAGTGGGGCGGGAGACCCAGTACTTC
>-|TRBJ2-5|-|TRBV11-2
CASSLGMAAETQYF
TGTGCCAGCAGCTTAGGAATGGCGGCGGAGACCCAGTACTTC
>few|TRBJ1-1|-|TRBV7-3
CASSLGSGRDTEAFF
TGTGCCAGCAGCTTAGGGTCAGGGAGGGATACTGAAGCTTTCTTT
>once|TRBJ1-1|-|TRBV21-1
CASSTWRGRMNTEAFF
TGTGCCAGCAGCACATGGAGGGGACGGATGAACACTGAAGCTTTCTTT
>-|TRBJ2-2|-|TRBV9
CASSAHSANTGELFF
TGTGCCAGCAGCGCACATAGCGCGAACACCGGGGAGCTGTTTTTT
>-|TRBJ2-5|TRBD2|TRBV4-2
CASSQEVTSGRRRTVQETQYF
TGTGCCAGCAGCCAAGAGGTGACTAGCGGGAGGCGGCGGACCGTTCAAGAGACCCAGTACTTC
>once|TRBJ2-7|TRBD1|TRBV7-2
CASSFRDRGSPYEQYF
TGTGCCAGCAGCTTCCGGGACAGGGGGTCCCCCTACGAGCAGTACTTC
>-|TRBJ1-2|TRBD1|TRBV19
CASSPDRGYGYTF
TGTGCCAGTAGTCCGGACAGGGGCTATGGCTACACCTTC
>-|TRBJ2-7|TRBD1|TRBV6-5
CASSMRTGSEQYF
TGTGCCAGCAGTATGCGGACAGGGAGCGAGCAGTACTTC